The TCR beta chain described here comes from a study of T cell responses to AZD1222 COVID-19 vaccine (dated by TCRdb to about 2021). Regarding the study in general: AZD1222 recipients given second doses at about 4 weeks or at about 12 weeks were pooled, since spike-specific TCR depth and breadth were not found to differ between the two schedules. Trial participants were enrolled by age into subgroups of 18-55, 56-69 and 70-plus years, and 148, 28 and 57 TCR-sequenced participants, respectively, were included in these subgroups. TCR sequencing was performed for about 250 trial participants, of whom around 200 were given two doses of AZD1222 and approximately 25 were given two doses of MenACWY control vaccine. Paper-wide results and their limitations: Conclusions about previously exposed vaccinees are limited, since just a handful of AZD1222 recipients were seropositive for SARS-CoV-2 at baseline. No day 14 peak-response samples were available, so repertoires were characterized only after the peak T cell response. Nearly half of unique spike-specific TCRs reportedly recognized epitopes outside regions mutated in the B.1.351 and B.1.1.7 variants. The vaccine-associated CD4 TCRs covered the entire spike protein, and the dominant responses fell in regions 160-218 and 743-854. The 56-69-year group was small, and its depth increase did not reach significance, likely because of low power. A significant rise in spike-specific TCR breadth and depth was observed after two AZD1222 doses relative to day 0 and relative to MenACWY recipients. Most participants were white British and females outnumbered males, and the authors suggested that clonal diversity may have been underestimated.

On this clone itself: The specificity of this receptor is unknown. Base qualities are not at hand, and no much larger clone is one base apart.

At the junction V is shortened by 1 base and J by 0 bases, with 10 bases in between. The CDR3 sequence holds 14 residues, the cysteine and phenylalanine included. Only the CDR3 region is kept as DNA, spanning 42 bases read in frame from base 1. Per the germline V gene (reference sequence), GTSNPN is the CDR1 and SVGIG is the CDR2. The CDR3 regions of human TCRbeta chains were analyzed by immunosequencing. The source study handled its data this way. TCRs in the repertoires were compared against a reference library of SARS-CoV-2-specific TCRs that had been generated with the MIRA antigen-specificity platform. Breadth was defined as the fraction of unique TCRs that were SARS-CoV-2-associated. Depth was defined as the fraction of total T cells that were SARS-CoV-2-associated. Using the MIRA data, each spike-specific TCR was assigned both to the spike region to which the TCR was reactive and to a CD4 or CD8 class. Log10-transformed breadth and depth values were compared by one-way ANOVA with Sidak's multiple comparisons tests. Sourced from immuneACCESS, this table was stored by TCRdb with only in-frame sequences that have V and J called. A share of the clones is absent; for the studies checked, an unresolved V gene accounts for under half, and the remainder has no known explanation. V and J calls and clone size are as listed in that table; D and trimming were resolved from the DNA. The sample table lists about 130,000 clones, roughly 88% of them with a count of one. Together, the top ten hold more than 5.5% of the sample.

The sample's time point label, decoded: baseline before first vaccination. The vaccinee samples were drawn from two UK trials, COV001 and COV002, one of which was a single-blind randomized controlled phase 2/3 trial testing AZD1222 (ChAdOx1 nCoV-19) in healthy adults. For TCRbeta chain sequencing, PBMC samples from trial participants were taken at day 0 and at day 28 after the second dose. The sample here was peripheral blood, taken on day 0 of AZD1222 vaccination. This TCR came from an adult in good health. In this chain, TRBV30 is recombined with TRBJ2-7; perhaps TRBD1 is the D gene, with 5 bases matching. The nucleotides are TGTGCCTGGAGTGGACAGTCCGACTCCTACGAGCAGTACTTC. Translated, this is CAWSGQSDSYEQYF. The entire variable domain, with the stretches around the CDR3 drawn from the reference TRBV30 and TRBJ2-7 proteins, is SQTIHQWPATLVQPVGSPLSLECTVEGTSNPNLYWYRQAAGRGLQLLFYSVGIGQISSEVPQNLSASRPQDRQFILSSKKLLLSDSGFYLCAWSGQSDSYEQYFGPGTRLTVT.